Listed below are T cell receptor beta chains from one sample, sequenced in a study of cytotoxic CD8 clonotypes in ibrutinib-treated CLL. Some clones are missing from TCRdb's copy, which holds only in-frame ones; the method was immunoSEQ multiplex PCR. Among 150,000 to 200,000 clones listed, about 80% were seen once. The source material was PBMCs, sampled after 24 months of ibrutinib treatment. All receptors come from a human donor with chronic lymphocytic leukemia. Each CDR3 is given with its conserved first and last residue. The D gene is left open where the match is weak.

d_call,cdr3_length,v_call,j_call,cdr3_aa
NA,15,TRBV11-2,TRBJ1-3,CASSRNLGTSDTIYF
NA,13,TRBV4-1,TRBJ1-2,CASGLQGNYGYTF
NA,15,TRBV7-6,TRBJ1-3,CASSRSRASGNTIYF
NA,17,TRBV6-1,TRBJ1-5,CASSESKISFSNQPQHF
NA,14,TRBV25-1,TRBJ2-2,CASGRGPVLGELFF
NA,15,TRBV19,TRBJ2-2,CASSIEGRVTGELFF
NA,16,TRBV6-4,TRBJ2-1,CASSDSFRPGGREQFF
NA,14,TRBV27,TRBJ1-2,CASSLGGGNYGYTF
NA,14,TRBV7-3,TRBJ1-3,CASSAGNSGNTIYF
NA,15,TRBV7-6,TRBJ1-3,CASREGGFSGNTIYF
TRBD1,12,TRBV29-1,TRBJ1-1,CSVGETGGIAFF
NA,12,TRBV27,TRBJ2-7,CASSSQAYEQYF
NA,12,TRBV19,TRBJ2-3,CASSAQGDTQYF
NA,16,TRBV14,TRBJ1-4,CASSQDLGIGSEKLFF
TRBD1,15,TRBV18,TRBJ2-1,CASSPNRGARNEQFF
NA,14,TRBV11-1,TRBJ2-7,CASSLWAGDYEQYF
NA,13,TRBV6-6,TRBJ1-1,CASFSGGAGGAFF
NA,14,TRBV11-3,TRBJ2-5,CASSLRALQETQYF
TRBD2,16,TRBV28,TRBJ2-7,CASSLVAGGPSYEQYF
NA,14,TRBV12-5,TRBJ1-1,CASGLGTENTEAFF
NA,15,TRBV5-1,TRBJ1-4,CASNLAGANNEKLFF
TRBD2,16,TRBV7-2,TRBJ2-5,CASSLRSGGTWETQYF
TRBD2,14,TRBV7-9,TRBJ2-1,CASSFWTSVNEQFF
TRBD1,14,TRBV29-1,TRBJ1-1,CSAQPGQGIGEAFF
TRBD1,12,TRBV19,TRBJ1-2,CASTGTGNGYTF
NA,13,TRBV7-3,TRBJ1-1,CASSLGGLTEAFF
NA,12,TRBV29-1,TRBJ2-7,CSVEKGYYEQYF
NA,14,TRBV2,TRBJ1-1,CASSDRDISPRAFF